The entry below describes one T cell receptor (beta chain). This CDR3 has 14 residues. The germline V gene has CDR1 DFQATT and CDR2 SNEGSKA (reference sequence). V was shortened by 1 base and J by 3 bases, with 13 bases between the two germline ends. The sample belongs to a study of response to subunit inactivated influenza vaccine. One entry per CDR3 protein results from TCRdb running MiXCR on the RT-PCR reads. The sample lists almost 250,000 distinct CDR3 sequences, 12% occurring once. The TCR comes from a man over 45 who received an inactivated influenza vaccine. The rearrangement uses TRBV20-1 and TRBJ2-7; D is possibly TRBD1 or TRBD2 (5 bases each). The sequenced sample was non-naive T cells sorted from PBMCs, obtained 14 days before vaccination. As DNA, the CDR3 is TGCAGTGCTAGAGTCCGGGGCAGAAACTACGAGCAGTACTTC. Residues: CSARVRGRNYEQYF.